Reported below is one T cell receptor beta chain. This specimen belongs to a study of blood T cell repertoires in COVID-19. Across the whole study: T cells, B-cell-depleted T cells, or PBMCs supplied cDNA or gDNA.

Some clones are missing from TCRdb's copy, which holds only in-frame ones; the method was immunoSEQ multiplex PCR. The sample lists roughly 300,000 clones, approximately 91% seen once, with roughly 2.3% in the top ten. CDR1 is SGHRS, CDR2 YFSETQ, per germline. This CDR3 region has 17 residues. V dropped 2 bases and J dropped 0 bases, with 15 bases sitting between them. Enrolment of Seattle patients took place during active infection, and they were followed longitudinally. Sequenced input: peripheral blood. V gene TRBV5-1 combines with J gene TRBJ2-4; a weak D match, TRBD1 (6 bases). The TCR originated in a woman aged 25 to 39 with COVID-19, enrolled during active disease. In nucleotides, the CDR3 is TGCGCCAGCAGCTTTGGATGGGACATTTTAGCCAAAAACATTCAGTACTTC. This sequence encodes CASSFGWDILAKNIQYF.